This T cell receptor (beta chain) was captured in a study of PD-1 blockade in classical Hodgkin lymphoma. At the level of the study: Patients were dosed intravenously with nivolumab at 3 mg/kg every 2 weeks.

As concerns this clone: Antigen: not known.

Findings and limits, study-wide: Only CD4+ TCR diversity, not CD8+, had risen significantly by C4D1.

Only in-frame clones appear in the TCRdb table, and some are missing; sequencing was by immunoSEQ multiplex PCR. The sample includes about 27,000 clones, around 84% of them seen just once. This CDR3 region has 14 residues. The ends were cut back, 3 bases at V and 7 bases at J, with 12 bases in the middle. CDR1 and CDR2 (germline): SGHTA, FQGNSA. Every one of the patients relapsed after autologous stem cell transplantation (brentuximab vedotin exposure was variable). J is TRBJ2-2 and V is TRBV7-2; a weak D match, TRBD1 (6 bases). This TCR was recovered from a human donor with classical Hodgkin lymphoma. The sequenced sample was peripheral blood mononuclear cells (PBMCs), obtained before the second cycle of nivolumab. CDR3 in amino acids: CASSFQGWGGELFF. CDR3 bases: TGTGCCAGCAGCTTTCAGGGGTGGGGCGGGGAGCTGTTTTTT.